A selection of T cell receptor beta chains follows, all from one sample in a study of T cell responses to AZD1222 COVID-19 vaccine. Only in-frame clones appear in the TCRdb table, and some are missing; sequencing was by immunoSEQ multiplex PCR. The repertoire has 20,000 to 30,000 clones, over 75% of them found once; the top ten carry 2.5% to 3%. Sample: peripheral blood, taken 28 days after the second AZD1222 dose. The receptors here all came from an adult who received the AZD1222 COVID-19 vaccine. Both conserved end residues are part of each CDR3. D genes are given only for firm matches. Rows give clone size only sometimes, using once, few, many, or a class for an expanded clone.

j_gene: TRBJ1-4
abundance: NA
v_gene: TRBV5-4
d_gene: TRBD1
CDR3aa: CASSFDRGRNEKLFF
CDR3nt: TGTGCCAGCAGCTTCGACAGGGGCAGAAATGAAAAACTGTTTTTT

j_gene: TRBJ2-5
abundance: once
v_gene: TRBV6-1
d_gene: NA
CDR3aa: CASSEAGGASETQYF
CDR3nt: TGTGCCAGCAGTGAAGCGGGGGGGGCATCAGAGACCCAGTACTTC

j_gene: TRBJ1-3
abundance: NA
v_gene: TRBV6-6
d_gene: TRBD1
CDR3aa: CASSYRTGDPGNTIYF
CDR3nt: TGTGCCAGCAGTTACCGGACAGGGGACCCTGGAAACACCATATATTTT

j_gene: TRBJ2-5
abundance: NA
v_gene: TRBV29-1
d_gene: NA
CDR3aa: CSVMGASGETQYF
CDR3nt: TGCAGCGTTATGGGGGCCAGTGGGGAGACCCAGTACTTC

j_gene: TRBJ1-1
abundance: NA
v_gene: TRBV4-1
d_gene: TRBD1
CDR3aa: CASSQEQGYTEAFF
CDR3nt: TGCGCCAGCAGCCAAGAACAGGGGTACACTGAAGCTTTCTTT

j_gene: TRBJ1-5
abundance: once
v_gene: TRBV7-3
d_gene: NA
CDR3aa: CASSTRSNQPQHF
CDR3nt: TGTGCCAGCAGCACTCGATCAAATCAGCCCCAGCATTTT

j_gene: TRBJ1-1
abundance: NA
v_gene: TRBV10-3
d_gene: NA
CDR3aa: CAITVDSDTEAFF
CDR3nt: TGTGCCATCACCGTCGACAGTGACACTGAAGCTTTCTTT

j_gene: TRBJ2-7
abundance: NA
v_gene: TRBV10-2
d_gene: NA
CDR3aa: CASSDLTDTYEQYF
CDR3nt: TGCGCCAGCAGTGATCTGACAGATACGTACGAGCAGTACTTC

j_gene: TRBJ1-2
abundance: NA
v_gene: TRBV13
d_gene: TRBD1
CDR3aa: CASSIGQGARDGYTF
CDR3nt: TGTGCCAGCAGCATCGGACAGGGGGCCCGGGATGGCTACACCTTC

j_gene: TRBJ1-2
abundance: NA
v_gene: TRBV10-3
d_gene: NA
CDR3aa: CAISSPLASGHYGYTF
CDR3nt: TGTGCCATCAGTTCTCCCTTAGCGTCAGGGCACTATGGCTACACCTTC

j_gene: TRBJ2-7
abundance: NA
v_gene: TRBV6-5
d_gene: TRBD2
CDR3aa: CASSRLAGGSEQYF
CDR3nt: TGTGCCAGCAGCAGACTAGCGGGGGGCAGCGAGCAGTACTTC

j_gene: TRBJ2-3
abundance: NA
v_gene: TRBV5-5
d_gene: NA
CDR3aa: CASSLSWGRDTQYF
CDR3nt: TGTGCCAGCAGCTTGTCGTGGGGGCGAGATACGCAGTATTTT

j_gene: TRBJ2-1
abundance: NA
v_gene: TRBV5-1
d_gene: TRBD1
CDR3aa: CASSLTTGSYNEQFF
CDR3nt: TGCGCCAGCAGCCTCACGACAGGGTCCTACAATGAGCAGTTCTTC

j_gene: TRBJ1-3
abundance: NA
v_gene: TRBV5-5
d_gene: NA
CDR3aa: CASSFMVLGSAGNTIYF
CDR3nt: TGTGCCAGCAGCTTCATGGTTTTAGGATCTGCTGGAAACACCATATATTTT

j_gene: TRBJ2-3
abundance: NA
v_gene: TRBV5-1
d_gene: NA
CDR3aa: CASSRDSTDTQYF
CDR3nt: TGCGCCAGCAGCCGGGACAGCACAGATACGCAGTATTTT

j_gene: TRBJ2-1
abundance: NA
v_gene: TRBV28
d_gene: NA
CDR3aa: CASRGLGEQFF
CDR3nt: TGTGCCAGCAGAGGCTTGGGTGAGCAGTTCTTC

j_gene: TRBJ1-4
abundance: NA
v_gene: TRBV12-3/TRBV12-4
d_gene: TRBD1
CDR3aa: CASIRDRGEKLFF
CDR3nt: TGTGCCAGCATTAGGGACAGGGGTGAAAAACTGTTTTTT

j_gene: TRBJ2-7
abundance: NA
v_gene: TRBV28
d_gene: NA
CDR3aa: CASSQIRAEGWREQYF
CDR3nt: TGTGCCAGCAGTCAGATCCGGGCAGAAGGATGGAGGGAGCAGTACTTC

j_gene: TRBJ1-5
abundance: NA
v_gene: TRBV6-2/TRBV6-3
d_gene: NA
CDR3aa: CASSPGSFQPQHF
CDR3nt: TGTGCCAGCAGCCCAGGGTCCTTCCAGCCCCAGCATTTT